The 18 T cell receptor beta chains given below trace back to one sample, sequenced in a study of blood T cell repertoires in COVID-19. TCRdb keeps only in-frame clones here, not all; method: immunoSEQ multiplex PCR. The sample contains about 64,000 clones, 75% to 85% of which appear only once. Specimen: peripheral blood. The receptors shown here come from a human donor in a cohort sampled during active COVID-19.

The chain has TRBV6-5 and TRBJ1-6, with TRBD1 matching over 7 bases. Germline V lookup: CDR1 MNHEY, CDR2 SVGAGI. The J segment lost 8 bases and the V segment lost 5 bases, leaving 6 bases of the junction unmatched. The CDR3 consists of 14 residues. The CDR3 region is CASSHRDSYSPLHF. CDR3 bases: TGTGCCAGCAGTCACCGGGACAGCTATTCACCCCTCCACTTT.

The chain combines TRBV6-5 with TRBJ2-2; 12 bases are a match to TRBD1. The V segment lost 7 bases and the J segment 9 bases; nucleotides outside the gene matches: 9. Germline-derived CDR1 and CDR2 are MNHEY and SVGAGI. The CDR3 length is 15 residues. As DNA, the CDR3 is TGTGCCAGCAAGGTCCCGGGACAGGGGGCCAGGGAGCTGTTTTTT. This translates into CASKVPGQGARELFF.

This clone turned up a few times. The rearrangement links TRBV2 to TRBJ2-5; 10 bases agree with TRBD1. V shed 6 bases and J 4 bases; nucleotides not matched to a gene: 2. CDR3 size: 13 residues. CDR1 and CDR2 (germline): SNHLY, FYNNEI. CDR3 loop: CASRTGGGETQYF. As DNA, the CDR3 is TGTGCCAGCAGGACAGGGGGCGGAGAGACCCAGTACTTC.

This clone showed up just once. The J gene is TRBJ2-1, the V gene TRBV2; TRBD2 aligns across 8 bases. Germline-derived CDR1 and CDR2 are SNHLY and FYNNEI. Unmatched junction bases numbered 7, after V lost 1 base and J lost 5 bases. The CDR3 sequence is 16 residues long. The CDR3 DNA sequence: TGTGCCAGCAGTGAAGAAATAACTAGCGGCCACAATGAGCAGTTCTTC. Protein: CASSEEITSGHNEQFF.

This clone was counted a single time. V is TRBV3-1 (or the pseudogene TRBV3-2) and J is TRBJ1-2, with 7 bases matching TRBD1. The CDR3 totals 16 residues. Trimming removed 1 base from V and 4 bases from J; junction bases left unmatched: 9. Germline assignment: CDR1 LGHDT and CDR2 YNNKEL (reference sequence). Here the CDR3 DNA reads TGTGCCAGCAGCCAAGTGGGGAAAGGGACAGCCTATGGCTACACCTTC. It is translated as CASSQVGKGTAYGYTF.

Here the CDR3 reads CASSSGPLTQETQYF. DNA of the CDR3: TGCGCCAGCAGTTCAGGGCCCCTCACCCAAGAGACCCAGTACTTC. This rearrangement joins TRBV5-1 to TRBJ2-5; a weak D match, TRBD1 (5 bases). Per the germline V gene, CDR1 is SGHRS and CDR2 is YFSETQ. V was trimmed by 5 bases and J by 1 base, leaving 15 bases between them. The CDR3 is made up of 15 amino acids.

The genes are TRBV28 and TRBJ2-2, with TRBD1 identical over 10 bases. Per germline, CDR1 MDHEN and CDR2 SYDVKM. After removal of 5 bases from V and 5 bases from J, the junction contained 8 bases not matched to a gene. This CDR3 is built from 16 residues. The CDR3 nucleotides read TGTGCCAGCAGTACCCCGACAGGGGGCCGTACCGGGGAGCTGTTTTTT. Protein sequence: CASSTPTGGRTGELFF.

V gene TRBV3-1 (or the pseudogene TRBV3-2) combines with J gene TRBJ2-5; 8 bases fit TRBD2. This CDR3 region has 16 residues. The germline V gene encodes CDR1 LGHDT and CDR2 YNNKEL (reference sequence). Trimming at V came to 1 base and at J to 2 bases, leaving 6 bases not matched to a gene. The CDR3 protein is CASSQAAGGGQETQYF. The CDR3 nucleotides read TGTGCCAGCAGCCAAGCGGCCGGGGGGGGACAAGAGACCCAGTACTTC.

The chain has TRBV21-1 and TRBJ2-7; the tabulated D call, TRBD1, remains unverified against the DNA. TRBV21-1 is a documented pseudogene. The CDR3 has 22 amino acids. CDR3 sequence reads: CASNPGTRHLYIGQTIFYEQYV. The CDR3 DNA is TGTGCCAGCAACCCCGGAACGCGACATCTATACATCGGACAGACAATTTTCTACGAGCAGTACGTC.

V is TRBV7-2 and J is TRBJ2-3; TRBD2 agrees at 8 bases. With V trimmed by 5 bases and J by 5 bases, 12 bases remained unmatched. The germline V gene encodes CDR1 SGHTA and CDR2 FQGNSA. The CDR3 consists of 16 residues. The CDR3 DNA sequence: TGTGCCAGCAGCACCCCGGGACTAGGGGGAGTAGATACGCAGTATTTT. Protein sequence: CASSTPGLGGVDTQYF.

The chain links TRBV27 to TRBJ2-7, with D possibly TRBD1 on 6 matching bases. Germline values: CDR1 MNHEY, CDR2 SMNVEV (reference sequence). The length of the CDR3 is 13 residues. V shed 2 bases and J shed 3 bases, with 8 bases lying between them. The CDR3 reads CASSLQQGYEQYV. As DNA, the CDR3 is TGTGCCAGCAGTTTACAACAGGGCTACGAGCAGTACGTC.

With respect to this clone: Other nucleotide sequences from this sample produce the same CDR3. This chain uses TRBV7-2 with TRBJ2-7; D is undetermined. The length of the CDR3 is 12 residues. CDR1 and CDR2 (germline): SGHTA, FQGNSA. The V gene lost 5 bases and the J gene lost 0 bases, with 5 bases spanning the gap. The CDR3, as DNA: TGTGCCAGCAGCCCAAACTCCTACGAGCAGTACTTC. Translated, it gives CASSPNSYEQYF.

This clone was seen only once. V and J are TRBV14 and TRBJ2-1; 11 nucleotides line up with TRBD1. CDR1 and CDR2 from the germline V gene are SGHDN and FVKESK. With V trimmed by 5 bases and J by 10 bases, 7 bases remained unmatched. This CDR3 spans 14 amino acids. This CDR3 reads CASSLGQGAREQFF. Here the CDR3 DNA reads TGTGCCAGCAGCTTAGGACAGGGGGCTCGGGAGCAGTTCTTC. Full variable domain (remainder filled in from reference TRBV14 and TRBJ2-1): EAGVTQFPSHSVIEKGQTVTLRCDPISGHDNLYWYRRVMGKEIKFLLHFVKESKQDESGMPNNRFLAERTGGTYSTLKVQPAELEDSGVYFCASSLGQGAREQFFGPGTRLTVL.

The chain employs TRBV28 and TRBJ1-3; D gene unclear. This CDR3 contains 14 residues. CDR1 is MDHEN, CDR2 SYDVKM, per germline. Trimming pared 2 bases from V and 4 bases from J, leaving 9 bases between. The CDR3 protein is CASSLDQAGNTIYF. The CDR3 DNA reads as TGTGCCAGCAGTTTAGACCAGGCCGGAAACACCATATATTTT. Using reference TRBV28 and TRBJ1-3 for the parts outside the CDR3, the full variable domain is DVKVTQSSRYLVKRTGEKVFLECVQDMDHENMFWYRQDPGLGLRLIYFSYDVKMKEKGDIPEGYSVSREKKERFSLILESASTNQTSMYLCASSLDQAGNTIYFGEGSWLTVV.

This clone turned up a few times. The chain recombines TRBV5-1 with TRBJ2-7; a weak D match, TRBD1 (6 bases). The CDR3 has 15 residues. Germline V gene sequence: CDR1 SGHRS, CDR2 YFSETQ. Between the trimmed V and J ends, which lost 2 bases and 2 bases, there was a span of 14 bases. CDR3 in DNA: TGCGCCAGCAGCTTTAGCAGCACAGGGCCCTACGAGCAGTACTTC. Translation: CASSFSSTGPYEQYF.

The gene calls are TRBV18 and TRBJ1-2, with 9 bases fitting TRBD1. V was pared by 5 bases and J by 0 bases, with 4 bases of the junction left unmatched. CDR3 length: 15 residues. The germline CDR1 and CDR2 sequences are KGHSH and LQKENI. CDR3 in DNA: TGTGCCAGCTCAACAGGGGGCGGCGCTAACTATGGCTACACCTTC. It codes for CASSTGGGANYGYTF.

This chain uses TRBV5-1 with TRBJ2-4; 8 bases are shared with TRBD1. This CDR3 region has 15 residues. V lost 5 bases, J lost 7 bases, and 11 bases stayed unmatched. The germline V gene has CDR1 SGHRS and CDR2 YFSETQ. CDR3 in amino acids: CASSASQGAGNIQYF. CDR3 nucleotides: TGCGCCAGCAGTGCCTCTCAGGGGGCCGGGAACATTCAGTACTTC.

The chain has TRBV10-3 and TRBJ2-2; D unresolved. The CDR3 length is 15 residues. Germline V gene sequence: CDR1 ENHRY, CDR2 SYGVKD. V was trimmed by 3 bases and J by 4 bases, leaving 12 bases between them. CDR3 region: CAISDPAGSTGELFF. The CDR3 DNA is TGTGCCATCAGTGATCCCGCAGGATCCACCGGGGAGCTGTTTTTT.